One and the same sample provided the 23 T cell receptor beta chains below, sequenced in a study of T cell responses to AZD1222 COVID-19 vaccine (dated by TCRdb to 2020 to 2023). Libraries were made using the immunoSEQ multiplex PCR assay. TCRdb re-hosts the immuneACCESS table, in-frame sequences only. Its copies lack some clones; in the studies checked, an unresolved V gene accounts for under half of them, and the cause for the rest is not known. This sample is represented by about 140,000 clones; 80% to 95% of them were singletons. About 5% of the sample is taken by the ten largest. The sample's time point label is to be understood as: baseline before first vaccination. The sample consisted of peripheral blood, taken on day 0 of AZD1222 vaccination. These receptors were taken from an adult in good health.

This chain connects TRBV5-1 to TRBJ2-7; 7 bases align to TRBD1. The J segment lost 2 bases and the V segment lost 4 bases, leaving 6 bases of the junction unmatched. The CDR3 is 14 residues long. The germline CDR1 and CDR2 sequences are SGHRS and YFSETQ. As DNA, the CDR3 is TGCGCCAGCAGCGCGACAGGGTTCGCCTACGAGCAGTACTTC. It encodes CASSATGFAYEQYF. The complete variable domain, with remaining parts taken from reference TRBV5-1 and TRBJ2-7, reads KAGVTQTPRYLIKTRGQQVTLSCSPISGHRSVSWYQQTPGQGLQFLFEYFSETQRNKGNFPGRFSGRQFSNSRSEMNVSTLELGDSALYLCASSATGFAYEQYFGPGTRLTVT.

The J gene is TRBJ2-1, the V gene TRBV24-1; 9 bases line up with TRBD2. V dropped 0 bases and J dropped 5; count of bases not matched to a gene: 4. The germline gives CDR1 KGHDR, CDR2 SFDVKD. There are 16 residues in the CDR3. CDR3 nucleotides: TGTGCCACCAGTGATTTGAGCGGGAGGTATGACAATGAGCAGTTCTTC. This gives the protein CATSDLSGRYDNEQFF.

CDR3 region: CASSDPTGARGNTIYF. In DNA form, the CDR3 reads TGTGCCAGCAGTGACCCTACAGGGGCGCGTGGAAACACCATATATTTT. This rearrangement joins TRBV6-4 to TRBJ1-3; 7 bases fit TRBD1. The trim removed 2 bases at V and 3 bases at J, leaving 7 bases unmatched. The CDR3 runs to 16 residues. CDR1 MRHNA and CDR2 SNTAGT come from the germline V gene.

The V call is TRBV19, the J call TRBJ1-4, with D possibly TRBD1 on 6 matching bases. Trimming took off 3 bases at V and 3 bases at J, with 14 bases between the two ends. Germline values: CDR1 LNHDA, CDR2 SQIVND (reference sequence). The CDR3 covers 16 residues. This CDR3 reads CASSMGRTGPNEKLFF. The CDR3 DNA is TGTGCCAGTAGTATGGGGAGAACAGGGCCTAATGAAAAACTGTTTTTT.

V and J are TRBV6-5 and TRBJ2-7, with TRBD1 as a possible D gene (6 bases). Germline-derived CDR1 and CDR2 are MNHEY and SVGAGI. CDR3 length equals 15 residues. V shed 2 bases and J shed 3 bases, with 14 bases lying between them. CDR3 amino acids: CASSYGPDRDYEQYF. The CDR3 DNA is TGTGCCAGCAGTTACGGACCGGACAGAGACTACGAGCAGTACTTC.

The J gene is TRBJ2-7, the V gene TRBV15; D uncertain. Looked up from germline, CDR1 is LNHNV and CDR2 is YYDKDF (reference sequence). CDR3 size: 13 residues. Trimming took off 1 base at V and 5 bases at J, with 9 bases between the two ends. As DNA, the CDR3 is TGTGCCACCAGCAGAGGGCAGAAGAACGAGCAGTACTTC. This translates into CATSRGQKNEQYF. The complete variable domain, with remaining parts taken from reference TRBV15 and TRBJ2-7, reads DAMVIQNPRYQVTQFGKPVTLSCSQTLNHNVMYWYQQKSSQAPKLLFHYYDKDFNNEADTPDNFQSRRPNTSFCFLDIRSPGLGDTAMYLCATSRGQKNEQYFGPGTRLTVT.

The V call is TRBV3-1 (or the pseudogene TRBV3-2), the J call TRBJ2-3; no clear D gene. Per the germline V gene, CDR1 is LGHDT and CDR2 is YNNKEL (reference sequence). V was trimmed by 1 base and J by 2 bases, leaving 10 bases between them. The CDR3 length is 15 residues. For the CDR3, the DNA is TGTGCCAGCAGCCAAGGTCCGGGCTCCACAGATACGCAGTATTTT. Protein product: CASSQGPGSTDTQYF.

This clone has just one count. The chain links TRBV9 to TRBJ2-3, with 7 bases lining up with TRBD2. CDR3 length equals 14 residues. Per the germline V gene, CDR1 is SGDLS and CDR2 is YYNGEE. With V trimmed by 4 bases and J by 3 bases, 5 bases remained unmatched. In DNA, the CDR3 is TGTGCCAGCAGCCCGGGGGGTTTAACAGATACGCAGTATTTT. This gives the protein CASSPGGLTDTQYF.

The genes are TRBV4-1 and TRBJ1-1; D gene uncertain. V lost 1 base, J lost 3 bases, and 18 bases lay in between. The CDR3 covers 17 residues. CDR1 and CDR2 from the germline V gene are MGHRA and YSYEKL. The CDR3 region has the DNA TGCGCCAGCAGCCAAGCCGGGTCCCAGGTTATGGACACTGAAGCTTTCTTT. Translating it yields CASSQAGSQVMDTEAFF.

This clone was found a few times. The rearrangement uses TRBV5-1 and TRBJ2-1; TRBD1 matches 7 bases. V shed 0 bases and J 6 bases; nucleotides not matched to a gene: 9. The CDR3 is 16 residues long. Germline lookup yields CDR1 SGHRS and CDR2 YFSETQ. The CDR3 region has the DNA TGCGCCAGCAGCTTGGGGGAAACGACAGGGCGCAATGAGCAGTTCTTC. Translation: CASSLGETTGRNEQFF.

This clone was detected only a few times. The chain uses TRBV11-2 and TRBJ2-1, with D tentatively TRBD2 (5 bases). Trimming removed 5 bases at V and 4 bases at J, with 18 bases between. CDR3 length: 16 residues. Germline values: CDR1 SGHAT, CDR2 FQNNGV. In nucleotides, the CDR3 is TGTGCCAGCAGCGCCCCAAGGGCAGAGCGGTACAATGAGCAGTTCTTC. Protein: CASSAPRAERYNEQFF. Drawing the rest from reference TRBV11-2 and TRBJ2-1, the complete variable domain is EAGVAQSPRYKIIEKRQSVAFWCNPISGHATLYWYQQILGQGPKLLIQFQNNGVVDDSQLPKDRFSAERLKGVDSTLKIQPAKLEDSAVYLCASSAPRAERYNEQFFGPGTRLTVL.

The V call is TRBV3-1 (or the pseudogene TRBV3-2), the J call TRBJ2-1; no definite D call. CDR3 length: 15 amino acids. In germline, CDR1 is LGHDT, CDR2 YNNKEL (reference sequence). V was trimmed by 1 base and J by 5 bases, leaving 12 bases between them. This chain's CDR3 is CASSQVGMGHNEQFF. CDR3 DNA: TGTGCCAGCAGCCAAGTGGGGATGGGCCACAATGAGCAGTTCTTC.

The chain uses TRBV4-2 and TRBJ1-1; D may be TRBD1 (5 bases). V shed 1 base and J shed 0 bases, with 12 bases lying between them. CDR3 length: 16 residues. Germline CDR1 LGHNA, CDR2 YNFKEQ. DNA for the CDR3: TGTGCCAGCAGCCAAGCTCCGGGACCGATGAACACTGAAGCTTTCTTT. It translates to CASSQAPGPMNTEAFF.

For the CDR3, the DNA is TGTGCCAGCAGCCTCGGACAATCCGCAACTAATGAAAAACTGTTTTTT. Its translation: CASSLGQSATNEKLFF. The gene calls are TRBV6-6 and TRBJ1-4; TRBD1 is a possible D gene (5 bases). This CDR3 comprises 16 residues. CDR1 MNHNY and CDR2 SVGAGI come from the germline V gene (reference sequence). Trimming removed 6 bases at V and 0 bases at J, with 14 bases between.

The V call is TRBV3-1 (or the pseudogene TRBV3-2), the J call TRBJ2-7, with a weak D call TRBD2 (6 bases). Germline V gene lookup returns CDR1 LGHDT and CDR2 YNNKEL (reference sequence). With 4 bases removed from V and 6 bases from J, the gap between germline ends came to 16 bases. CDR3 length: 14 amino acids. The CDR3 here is CASSPSSAGPEQYF. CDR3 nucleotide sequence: TGTGCCAGCAGCCCATCTTCGGCGGGGCCCGAGCAGTACTTC.

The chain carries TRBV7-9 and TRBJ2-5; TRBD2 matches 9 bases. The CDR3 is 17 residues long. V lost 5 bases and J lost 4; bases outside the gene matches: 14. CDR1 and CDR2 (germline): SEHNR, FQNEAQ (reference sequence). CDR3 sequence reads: CASSPFGGGRAGETQYF. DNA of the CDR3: TGTGCCAGCAGCCCCTTTGGCGGCGGGAGGGCCGGAGAGACCCAGTACTTC. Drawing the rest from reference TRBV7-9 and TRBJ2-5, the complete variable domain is DTGVSQNPRHKITKRGQNVTFRCDPISEHNRLYWYRQTLGQGPEFLTYFQNEAQLEKSRLLSDRFSAERPKGSFSTLEIQRTEQGDSAMYLCASSPFGGGRAGETQYFGPGTRLLVL.

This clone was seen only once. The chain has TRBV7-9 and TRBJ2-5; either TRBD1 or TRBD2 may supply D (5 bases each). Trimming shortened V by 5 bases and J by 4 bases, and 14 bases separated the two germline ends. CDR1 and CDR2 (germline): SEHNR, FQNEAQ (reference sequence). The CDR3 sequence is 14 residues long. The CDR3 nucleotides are TGTGCCAGCAGCCCACGGGGTGGGGGAGAGACCCAGTACTTC. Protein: CASSPRGGGETQYF.

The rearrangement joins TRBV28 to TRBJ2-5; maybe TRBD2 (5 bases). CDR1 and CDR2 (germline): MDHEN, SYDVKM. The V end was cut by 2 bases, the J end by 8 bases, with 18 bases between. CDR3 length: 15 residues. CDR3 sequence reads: CASSLVVRQEDTQYF. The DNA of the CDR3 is TGTGCCAGCAGTTTAGTGGTTCGGCAGGAGGATACCCAGTACTTC.

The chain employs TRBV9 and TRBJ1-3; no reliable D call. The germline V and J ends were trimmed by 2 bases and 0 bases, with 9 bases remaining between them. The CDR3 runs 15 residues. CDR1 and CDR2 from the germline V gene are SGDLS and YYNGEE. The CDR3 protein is CASSVGFYSGNTIYF. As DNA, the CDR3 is TGTGCCAGCAGCGTCGGGTTCTACTCTGGAAACACCATATATTTT.

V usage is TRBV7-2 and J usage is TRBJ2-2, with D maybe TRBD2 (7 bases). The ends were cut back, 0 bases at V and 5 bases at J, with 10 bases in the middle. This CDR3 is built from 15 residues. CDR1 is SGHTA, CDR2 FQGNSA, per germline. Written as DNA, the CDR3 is TGTGCCAGCAGCTTAGCGGGAGGGGGGACCGGGGAGCTGTTTTTT. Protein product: CASSLAGGGTGELFF.

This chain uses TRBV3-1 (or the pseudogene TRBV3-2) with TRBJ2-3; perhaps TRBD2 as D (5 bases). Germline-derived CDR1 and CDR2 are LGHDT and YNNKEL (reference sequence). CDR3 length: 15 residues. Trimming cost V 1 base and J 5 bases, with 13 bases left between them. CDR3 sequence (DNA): TGTGCCAGCAGCCAAGGCGCCCCGGCGGGAGATACGCAGTATTTT. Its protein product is CASSQGAPAGDTQYF.

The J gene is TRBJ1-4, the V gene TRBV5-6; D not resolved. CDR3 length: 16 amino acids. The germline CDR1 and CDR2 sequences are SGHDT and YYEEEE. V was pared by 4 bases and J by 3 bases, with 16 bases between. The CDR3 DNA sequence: TGTGCCAGCAGCACCATGGGAAGGGTTGCTAATGAAAAACTGTTTTTT. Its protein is CASSTMGRVANEKLFF.

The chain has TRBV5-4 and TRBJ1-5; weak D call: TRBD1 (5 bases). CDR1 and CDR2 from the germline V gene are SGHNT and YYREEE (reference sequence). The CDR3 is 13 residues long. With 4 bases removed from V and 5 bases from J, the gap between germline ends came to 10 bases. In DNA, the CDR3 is TGTGCCAGCAGCCTAGAGACAGATCAGCCCCAGCATTTT. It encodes CASSLETDQPQHF.